Each of the 24 T cell receptor beta chains below was sequenced from the same sample in a study of T-cell memory formation after mild COVID-19. TCRdb reanalysed the 5' RACE reads using MiXCR and keeps one entry per CDR3 protein. The sample contains approximately 340,000 distinct CDR3 sequences, about 15% of which appear only once. Specimen: PBMCs or a T cell subset sorted from them (not recorded which). These receptor sequences come from a man aged 18 to 29 who had mild COVID-19 (a few samples of this study predate the infection). Cell type and time point are not known.

V is TRBV30 and J is TRBJ1-5, with D unresolved. Germline-derived CDR1 and CDR2 are GTSNPN and SVGIG (reference sequence). The V gene lost 0 bases and the J gene lost 4 bases, with 10 bases spanning the gap. The length of the CDR3 is 14 residues. Written as DNA, the CDR3 is TGTGCCTGGAGTGTACTGCTCGGGAATCAGCCCCAGCATTTT. This sequence encodes CAWSVLLGNQPQHF.

This clonotype was seen many times. The V gene is TRBV11-2, the J gene TRBJ2-3; D is ambiguous. CDR3 length equals 16 residues. The V end was cut by 4 bases, the J end by 4 bases, with 18 bases between. Germline assignment: CDR1 SGHAT and CDR2 FQNNGV. The CDR3 coding sequence is TGTGCCAGCAGCTCCTCTAGAGGAAGGGCACCAGATACGCAGTATTTT. This translates into CASSSSRGRAPDTQYF.

The CDR3, as DNA: TGTGCCAGTAGTATCCAGGGGCTGGACGAGCAGTACTTC. Translation: CASSIQGLDEQYF. The chain links TRBV19 to TRBJ2-7; D perhaps matches TRBD1 (6 bases). V lost 3 bases, J lost 5 bases, and 11 bases lay in between. The CDR3 consists of 13 residues. The germline gives CDR1 LNHDA, CDR2 SQIVND (reference sequence).

The chain has TRBV9 and TRBJ2-1, with 14 bases that match TRBD2. Germline V CDR1 and CDR2: SGDLS, YYNGEE. V lost 0 bases and J lost 8; bases outside the gene matches: 7. The CDR3 totals 17 residues. CDR3 residues: CASSVATSGGGEDEQFF. CDR3 bases: TGTGCCAGCAGCGTAGCGACTAGCGGGGGGGGAGAGGATGAGCAGTTCTTC.

In this sample, this clonotype turned up many times. The gene calls are TRBV7-2 and TRBJ2-3; D is undetermined. The CDR3 loop spans 13 amino acids. Germline values: CDR1 SGHTA, CDR2 FQGNSA. Between the trimmed V and J ends, which lost 4 bases and 5 bases, there was a span of 10 bases. As DNA, the CDR3 is TGTGCCAGCAGCTCCTCGGTTGGAGATACGCAGTATTTT. Encoded protein: CASSSSVGDTQYF.

The V call is TRBV5-6, the J call TRBJ1-1; D gene uncertain. CDR3 length equals 13 residues. Germline assignment: CDR1 SGHDT and CDR2 YYEEEE. Trimming shortened V by 4 bases and J by 6 bases, and 13 bases separated the two germline ends. For the CDR3, the DNA is TGTGCCAGCAGCCCGGAGGTTGCAGCTGAAGCTTTCTTT. It encodes CASSPEVAAEAFF.

This chain connects TRBV5-1 to TRBJ2-3; 10 bases map to TRBD2. The CDR3 loop spans 15 amino acids. Germline CDR1 reads SGHRS; CDR2 reads YFSETQ. V lost 2 bases and J lost 4; bases outside the gene matches: 4. CDR3 amino acids: CASSFLAGVPDTQYF. In DNA, the CDR3 is TGCGCCAGCAGCTTTCTAGCGGGGGTGCCAGATACGCAGTATTTT.

This clonotype has just a few counts. The gene calls are TRBV20-1 and TRBJ1-2; no clear D. With 0 bases removed from V and 3 bases from J, the gap between germline ends came to 11 bases. Germline lookup yields CDR1 DFQATT and CDR2 SNEGSKA (reference sequence). This CDR3 contains 14 residues. The CDR3, as DNA: TGCAGTGCTAGAGATCCCGCGTCTTACTATGGCTACACCTTC. Its translation: CSARDPASYYGYTF.

This clonotype has just a few counts. The chain carries TRBV4-2 and TRBJ2-7, with unresolved D. Trimming left V 0 bases short and J 2 bases short, with 5 bases between. The germline CDR1 and CDR2 sequences are LGHNA and YNFKEQ. This CDR3 contains 13 residues. CDR3 bases: TGTGCCAGCAGCCAAGATTGGGCCTACGAGCAGTACTTC. Amino acid sequence: CASSQDWAYEQYF.

The chain is built from TRBV28 and TRBJ1-5, with TRBD1 matching over 7 bases. Trimming at V came to 8 bases and at J to 3 bases, leaving 10 bases not matched to a gene. CDR1 is MDHEN and CDR2 is SYDVKM in the germline V gene. The CDR3 runs to 15 residues. CDR3 region: CASLGTDLYNQPQHF. The CDR3 nucleotides are TGTGCCAGCCTCGGGACAGACCTCTACAATCAGCCCCAGCATTTT.

CDR3 in DNA: TGTGCCAGCAGAATCGACAGGACCAGCACAGATACGCAGTATTTT. Its translation: CASRIDRTSTDTQYF. The chain is built from TRBV5-6 and TRBJ2-3, with D tentatively TRBD1 (6 bases). Germline CDR1 is SGHDT and CDR2 is YYEEEE. The V end was cut by 5 bases, the J end by 0 bases, with 13 bases between. The CDR3 is 15 amino acids.

This clonotype has only a few counts. The V and J genes are TRBV5-1 and TRBJ2-5, with no clear D. The germline gives CDR1 SGHRS, CDR2 YFSETQ. This CDR3 comprises 13 residues. Trimming took 2 bases from V and 5 from J, leaving 10 bases between them. This chain's CDR3 is CASSLSATETQYF. The CDR3 nucleotides read TGCGCCAGCAGCTTATCAGCGACGGAGACCCAGTACTTC.

The rearrangement links TRBV10-3 to TRBJ1-2, with a weak D call TRBD1 (6 bases). The CDR3 has 15 residues. Between the trimmed V and J ends, which lost 4 bases and 4 bases, there was a span of 16 bases. Germline V gene data show CDR1 as ENHRY and CDR2 as SYGVKD. The CDR3 DNA follows: TGTGCCATCAGTGTAGGGGGGGGCGATATCTATGGCTACACCTTC. Translation: CAISVGGGDIYGYTF.

This clonotype was picked up a small number of times. The chain employs TRBV24-1 and TRBJ1-1; 10 positions agree with TRBD1. CDR1 and CDR2 from the germline V gene are KGHDR and SFDVKD. Trimming cost V 7 bases and J 5 bases; bases outside gene matches: 6. The CDR3 spans 14 residues. This CDR3 reads CATRGTGDETEAFF. The CDR3 DNA is TGTGCCACCAGAGGGACAGGGGACGAGACTGAAGCTTTCTTT.

The V call is TRBV6-5, the J call TRBJ2-7, with TRBD2 as a possible D gene (5 bases). This CDR3 has 15 residues. The ends were cut back, 0 bases at V and 3 bases at J, with 12 bases in the middle. Per germline, CDR1 MNHEY and CDR2 SVGAGI. In DNA form, the CDR3 reads TGTGCCAGCAGTTACTCGAGCCGGGGAGTCTACGAGCAGTACTTC. Translating it yields CASSYSSRGVYEQYF.

There are a few counts of this clonotype. V gene TRBV20-1 combines with J gene TRBJ2-3; D is perhaps TRBD2 (6 bases). Germline CDR1 is DFQATT and CDR2 is SNEGSKA (reference sequence). V was trimmed by 5 bases and J by 2 bases, leaving 11 bases between them. The CDR3 loop spans 13 amino acids. DNA for the CDR3: TGCAGTGCTCCCTGGGGGGACACAGATACGCAGTATTTT. This encodes CSAPWGDTDTQYF.

This chain links TRBV6-2 or TRBV6-3 with TRBJ2-1; 7 bases agree with TRBD2. With 6 bases clipped from V and 6 bases from J, the junction kept 14 bases outside the gene matches. The CDR3 runs to 16 residues. Looked up from germline, CDR1 is MNHEY and CDR2 is SVGEGT. In nucleotides, the CDR3 is TGTGCCAGCAGGGACCTCCGGGACTACCTCTTCAATGAGCAGTTCTTC. Encoded protein: CASRDLRDYLFNEQFF.

This clonotype was seen only once. CDR3 in amino acids: CSAKGLADEQYF. CDR3 DNA: TGCAGTGCTAAGGGACTAGCGGACGAGCAGTACTTC. V usage is TRBV20-1 and J usage is TRBJ2-7; TRBD2 matches at 11 bases. There are 12 residues in the CDR3. Germline CDR1 and CDR2: DFQATT and SNEGSKA (reference sequence). V lost 4 bases and J lost 5; bases outside the gene matches: 1.

V usage is TRBV19 and J usage is TRBJ2-1, with TRBD2 identical over 12 bases. Germline CDR1 LNHDA, CDR2 SQIVND (reference sequence). V was clipped by 3 bases and J by 8 bases; unmatched bases: 5. This CDR3 has 15 residues. The chain's CDR3 is CASSISLAGGDEQFF. Here the CDR3 DNA reads TGTGCCAGTAGTATTTCACTAGCGGGGGGAGATGAGCAGTTCTTC.

This clonotype was detected only a few times. This sequence joins TRBV20-1 and TRBJ2-7, with D uncertain. The ends were cut back, 3 bases at V and 6 bases at J, with 15 bases in the middle. The CDR3 has 13 amino acids. Germline lookup yields CDR1 DFQATT and CDR2 SNEGSKA (reference sequence). For the CDR3, the DNA is TGCAGTGCTAGGGCAGGCCCTTCAAGCGAGCAGTACTTC. Encoded protein: CSARAGPSSEQYF.

V is TRBV29-1 and J is TRBJ1-5; D is perhaps TRBD1 (6 bases). This CDR3 region has 14 residues. Trimming took off 7 bases at V and 7 bases at J, with 20 bases between the two ends. Germline V gives CDR1 SQVTM, CDR2 ANQGSEA. CDR3: CSAMRGERNQPQHF. The CDR3 bases are TGCAGCGCCATGAGGGGGGAGAGGAACCAGCCCCAGCATTTT.

V and J are TRBV18 and TRBJ2-7; 7 bases fit TRBD1. The length of the CDR3 is 16 residues. Germline trimming cut 3 bases from V and 0 bases from J; bases unmatched to any gene: 8. Per the germline V gene, CDR1 is KGHSH and CDR2 is LQKENI. Written as DNA, the CDR3 is TGTGCCAGCTCACCCCTCGGACAGGTGAGCTCCTACGAGCAGTACTTC. It yields the protein CASSPLGQVSSYEQYF.

The chain combines TRBV20-1 with TRBJ2-7, with a tentative D call TRBD1 (6 bases). Trimming left V 6 bases short and J 2 bases short, with 17 bases between. CDR1 and CDR2 from the germline V gene are DFQATT and SNEGSKA (reference sequence). CDR3 length: 14 amino acids. The CDR3 bases are TGCAGTGCCAATCCCGGGACATCGACCTACGAGCAGTACGTC. Translation: CSANPGTSTYEQYV.

This clonotype was seen only a few times. The CDR3 bases are TGTGCCAGCAGCTTGACTAGCGGGGGGGCCAAAAAGACCCAGTACTTC. It is translated as CASSLTSGGAKKTQYF. This sequence joins TRBV7-2 and TRBJ2-5; TRBD2 aligns across 14 bases. The CDR3 loop spans 16 amino acids. The germline V gene encodes CDR1 SGHTA and CDR2 FQGNSA. Trimming took 3 bases from V and 6 from J; bases not matched to a gene: 6.